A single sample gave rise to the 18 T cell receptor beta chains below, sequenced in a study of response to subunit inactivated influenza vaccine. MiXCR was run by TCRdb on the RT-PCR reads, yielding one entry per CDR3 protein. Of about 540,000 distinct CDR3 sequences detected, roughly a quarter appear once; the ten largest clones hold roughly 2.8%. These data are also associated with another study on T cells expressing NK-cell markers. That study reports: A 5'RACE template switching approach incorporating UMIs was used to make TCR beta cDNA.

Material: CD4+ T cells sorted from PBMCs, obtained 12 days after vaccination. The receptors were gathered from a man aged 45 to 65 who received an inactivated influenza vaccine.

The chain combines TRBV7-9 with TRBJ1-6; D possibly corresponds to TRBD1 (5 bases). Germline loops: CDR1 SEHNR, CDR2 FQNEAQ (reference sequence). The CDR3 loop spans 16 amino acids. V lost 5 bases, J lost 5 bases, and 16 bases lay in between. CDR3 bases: TGTGCCAGCAGCGCAAAACCGGGACTAAATAATTCACCCCTCCACTTT. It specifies CASSAKPGLNNSPLHF.

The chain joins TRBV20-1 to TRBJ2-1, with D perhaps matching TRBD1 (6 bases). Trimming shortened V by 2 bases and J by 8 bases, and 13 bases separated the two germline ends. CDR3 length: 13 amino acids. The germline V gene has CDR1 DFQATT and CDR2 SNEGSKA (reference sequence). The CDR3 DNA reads TGCAGTGCTAGAAGGCCAGGGGCGCATGAGCAGTTCTTC. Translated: CSARRPGAHEQFF.

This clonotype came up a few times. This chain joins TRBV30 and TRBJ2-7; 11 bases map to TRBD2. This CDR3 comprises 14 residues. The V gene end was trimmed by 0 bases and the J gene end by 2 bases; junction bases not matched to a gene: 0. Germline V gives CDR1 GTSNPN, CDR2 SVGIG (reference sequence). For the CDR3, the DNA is TGTGCCTGGAGTGTACTAGCGGGAGCCTACGAGCAGTACTTC. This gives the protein CAWSVLAGAYEQYF. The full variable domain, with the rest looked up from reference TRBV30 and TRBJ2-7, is SQTIHQWPATLVQPVGSPLSLECTVEGTSNPNLYWYRQAAGRGLQLLFYSVGIGQISSEVPQNLSASRPQDRQFILSSKKLLLSDSGFYLCAWSVLAGAYEQYFGPGTRLTVT.

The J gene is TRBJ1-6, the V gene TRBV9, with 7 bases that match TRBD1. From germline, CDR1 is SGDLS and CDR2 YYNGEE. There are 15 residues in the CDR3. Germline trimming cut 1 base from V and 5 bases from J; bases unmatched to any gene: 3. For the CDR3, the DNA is TGTGCCAGCAGCGTATCGACAGGGAATAATTCACCCCTCCACTTT. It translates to CASSVSTGNNSPLHF.

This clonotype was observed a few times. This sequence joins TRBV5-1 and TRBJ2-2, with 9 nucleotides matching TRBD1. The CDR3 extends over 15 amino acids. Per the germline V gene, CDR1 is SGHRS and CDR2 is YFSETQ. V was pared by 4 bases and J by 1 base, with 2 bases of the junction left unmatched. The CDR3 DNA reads TGCGCCAGCAGCCGACAGGGGGTGAACACCGGGGAGCTGTTTTTT. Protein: CASSRQGVNTGELFF.

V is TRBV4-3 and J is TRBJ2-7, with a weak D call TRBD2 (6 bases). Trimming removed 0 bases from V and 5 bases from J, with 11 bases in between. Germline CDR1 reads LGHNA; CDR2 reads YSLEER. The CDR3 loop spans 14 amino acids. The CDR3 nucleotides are TGCGCCAGCAGCCAAGAACCCGGGGGAGACGAGCAGTACTTC. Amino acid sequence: CASSQEPGGDEQYF.

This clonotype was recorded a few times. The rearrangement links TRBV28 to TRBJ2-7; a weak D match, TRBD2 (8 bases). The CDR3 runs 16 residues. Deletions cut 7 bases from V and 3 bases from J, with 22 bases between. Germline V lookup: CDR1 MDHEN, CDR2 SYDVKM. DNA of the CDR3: TGTGCCAGCACCCTACACGGGAGGGGGCGAAGCTACGAGCAGTACTTC. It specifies CASTLHGRGRSYEQYF.

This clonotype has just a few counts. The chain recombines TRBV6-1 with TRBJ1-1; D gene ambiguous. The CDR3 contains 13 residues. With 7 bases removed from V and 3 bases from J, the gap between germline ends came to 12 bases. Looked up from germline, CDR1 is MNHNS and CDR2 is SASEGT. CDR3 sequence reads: CASTPAQDTEAFF. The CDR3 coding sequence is TGTGCCAGCACTCCCGCCCAGGACACTGAAGCTTTCTTT.

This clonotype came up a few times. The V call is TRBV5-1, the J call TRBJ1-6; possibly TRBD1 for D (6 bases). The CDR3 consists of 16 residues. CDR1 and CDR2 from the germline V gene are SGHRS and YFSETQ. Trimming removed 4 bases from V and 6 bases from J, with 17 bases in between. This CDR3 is CASSLAGAPGNSPLHF. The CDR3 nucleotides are TGCGCCAGCAGCCTCGCGGGGGCACCGGGTAATTCACCCCTCCACTTT.

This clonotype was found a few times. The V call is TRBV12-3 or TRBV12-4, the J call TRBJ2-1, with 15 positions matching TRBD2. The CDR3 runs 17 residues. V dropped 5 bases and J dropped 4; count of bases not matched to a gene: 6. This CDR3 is CASSTGLAGGRYNEQFF. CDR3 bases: TGTGCCAGCAGTACGGGACTAGCGGGGGGCAGGTACAATGAGCAGTTCTTC.

CDR3 coding DNA: TGCGCCAGCAGCTTGGTACTAGCGGGGGATAATGAGCAGTTCTTC. Its translation is CASSLVLAGDNEQFF. The chain couples TRBV5-1 to TRBJ2-1; the match to TRBD2 covers 11 bases. The V segment lost 0 bases and the J segment 7 bases; nucleotides outside the gene matches: 3. This CDR3 has 15 residues. The germline gives CDR1 SGHRS, CDR2 YFSETQ.

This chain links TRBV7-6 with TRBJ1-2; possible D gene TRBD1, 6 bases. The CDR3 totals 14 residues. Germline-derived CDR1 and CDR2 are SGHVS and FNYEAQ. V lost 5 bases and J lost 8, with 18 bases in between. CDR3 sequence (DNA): TGTGCCAGCAGCATTACAGGGAAGGGAGGCGGCTACACCTTC. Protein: CASSITGKGGGYTF. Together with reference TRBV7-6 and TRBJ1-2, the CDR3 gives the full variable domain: GAGVSQSPRYKVTKRGQDVALRCDPISGHVSLYWYRQALGQGPEFLTYFNYEAQQDKSGLPNDRFSAERPEGSISTLTIQRTEQRDSAMYRCASSITGKGGGYTFGSGTRLTVV.

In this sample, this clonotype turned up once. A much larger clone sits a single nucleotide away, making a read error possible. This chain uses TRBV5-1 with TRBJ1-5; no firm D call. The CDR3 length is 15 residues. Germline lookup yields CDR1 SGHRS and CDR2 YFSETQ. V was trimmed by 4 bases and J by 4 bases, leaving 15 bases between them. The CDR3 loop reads CASSVGGQSNQPQHF. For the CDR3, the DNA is TGCGCCAGCAGCGTGGGTGGTCAGTCGAATCAGCCCCAGCATTTT.

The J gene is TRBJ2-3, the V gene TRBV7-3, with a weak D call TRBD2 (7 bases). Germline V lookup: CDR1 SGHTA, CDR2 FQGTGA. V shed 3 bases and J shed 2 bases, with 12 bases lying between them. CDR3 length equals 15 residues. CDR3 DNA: TGTGCCAGCAGCTTCGGGGGGCTCTTCACAGATACGCAGTATTTT. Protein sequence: CASSFGGLFTDTQYF.

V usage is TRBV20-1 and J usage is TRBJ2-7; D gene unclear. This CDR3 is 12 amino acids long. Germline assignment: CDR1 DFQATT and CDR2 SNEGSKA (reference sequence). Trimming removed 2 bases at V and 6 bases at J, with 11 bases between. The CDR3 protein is CSARPSGPEQYF. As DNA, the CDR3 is TGCAGTGCTAGACCCTCTGGTCCCGAGCAGTACTTC.

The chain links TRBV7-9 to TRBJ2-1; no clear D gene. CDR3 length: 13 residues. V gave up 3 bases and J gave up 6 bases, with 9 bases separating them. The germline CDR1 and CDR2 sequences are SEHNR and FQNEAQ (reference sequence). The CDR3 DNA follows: TGTGCCAGCAGCTTGGACCCGGCCAATGAGCAGTTCTTC. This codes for CASSLDPANEQFF.

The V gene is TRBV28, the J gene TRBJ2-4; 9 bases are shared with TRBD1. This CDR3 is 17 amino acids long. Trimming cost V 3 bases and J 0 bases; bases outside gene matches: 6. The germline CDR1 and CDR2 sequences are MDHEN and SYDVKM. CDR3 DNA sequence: TGTGCCAGCAGTTTGGGACAGGGCCCCCTAGCCAAAAACATTCAGTACTTC. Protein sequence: CASSLGQGPLAKNIQYF. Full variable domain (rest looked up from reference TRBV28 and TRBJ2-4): DVKVTQSSRYLVKRTGEKVFLECVQDMDHENMFWYRQDPGLGLRLIYFSYDVKMKEKGDIPEGYSVSREKKERFSLILESASTNQTSMYLCASSLGQGPLAKNIQYFGAGTRLSVL.

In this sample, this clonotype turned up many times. CDR3 loop: CASSFEGQTQYF. As DNA, the CDR3 is TGTGCCAGCAGTTTCGAGGGTCAGACCCAGTACTTC. The V and J genes are TRBV12-3 or TRBV12-4 and TRBJ2-5, with a possible D match to TRBD2 (5 bases). CDR3 size: 12 residues. V shed 3 bases and J shed 6 bases, with 8 bases lying between them.